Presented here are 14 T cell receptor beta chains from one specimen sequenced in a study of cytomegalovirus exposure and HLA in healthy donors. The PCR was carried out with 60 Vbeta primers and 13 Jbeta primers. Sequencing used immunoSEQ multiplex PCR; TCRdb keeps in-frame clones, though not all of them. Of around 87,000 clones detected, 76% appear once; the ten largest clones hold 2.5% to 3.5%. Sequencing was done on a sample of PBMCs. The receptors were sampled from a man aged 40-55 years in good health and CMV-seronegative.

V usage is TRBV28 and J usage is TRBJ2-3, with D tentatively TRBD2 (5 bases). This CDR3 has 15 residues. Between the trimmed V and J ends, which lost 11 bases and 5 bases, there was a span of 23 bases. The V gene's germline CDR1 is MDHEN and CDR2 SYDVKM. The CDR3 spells CADWARASRRDTQYF. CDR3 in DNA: TGTGCCGATTGGGCGAGGGCCTCTCGAAGAGATACGCAGTATTTT.

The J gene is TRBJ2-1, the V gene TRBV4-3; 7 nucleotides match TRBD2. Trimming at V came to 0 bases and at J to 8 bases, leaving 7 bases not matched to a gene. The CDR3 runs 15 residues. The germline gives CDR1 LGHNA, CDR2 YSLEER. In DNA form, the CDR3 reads TGCGCCAGCAGCCAAGATAGGCGGGGGAGCCATGAGCAGTTCTTC. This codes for CASSQDRRGSHEQFF.

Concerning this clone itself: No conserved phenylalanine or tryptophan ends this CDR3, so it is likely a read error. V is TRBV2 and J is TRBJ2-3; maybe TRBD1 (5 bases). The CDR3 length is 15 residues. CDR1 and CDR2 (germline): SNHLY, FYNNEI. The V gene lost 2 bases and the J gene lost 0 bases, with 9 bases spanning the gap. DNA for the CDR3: TGTGCCAGCAGTGAAAGGCAGGGTAGCACAGATACGCAGTATGTT. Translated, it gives CASSERQGSTDTQYV.

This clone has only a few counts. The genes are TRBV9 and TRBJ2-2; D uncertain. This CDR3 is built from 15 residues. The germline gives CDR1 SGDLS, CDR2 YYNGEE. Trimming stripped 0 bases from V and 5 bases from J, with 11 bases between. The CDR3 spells CASSVASEWTGELFF. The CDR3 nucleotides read TGTGCCAGCAGCGTAGCCAGCGAGTGGACCGGGGAGCTGTTTTTT. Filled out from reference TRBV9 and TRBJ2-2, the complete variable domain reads DSGVTQTPKHLITATGQRVTLRCSPRSGDLSVYWYQQSLDQGLQFLIQYYNGEERAKGNILERFSAQQFPDLHSELNLSSLELGDSALYFCASSVASEWTGELFFGEGSRLTVL.

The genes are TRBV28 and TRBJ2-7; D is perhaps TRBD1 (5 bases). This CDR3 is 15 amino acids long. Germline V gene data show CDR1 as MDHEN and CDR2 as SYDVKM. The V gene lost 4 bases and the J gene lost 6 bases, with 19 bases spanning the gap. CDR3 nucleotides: TGTGCCAGCAGTTCTAGGCAGGGCGAAACGTCCGAGCAGTACTTC. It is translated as CASSSRQGETSEQYF.

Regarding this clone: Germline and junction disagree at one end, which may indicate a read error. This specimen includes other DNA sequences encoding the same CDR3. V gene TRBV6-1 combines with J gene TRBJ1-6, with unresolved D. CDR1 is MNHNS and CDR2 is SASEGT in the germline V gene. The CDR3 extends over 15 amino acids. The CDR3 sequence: CASSVTPLTNSPLHF. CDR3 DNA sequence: TGCGCCAGCAGTGTCACGCCACTAACCAATTCACCCCTCCACTTT.

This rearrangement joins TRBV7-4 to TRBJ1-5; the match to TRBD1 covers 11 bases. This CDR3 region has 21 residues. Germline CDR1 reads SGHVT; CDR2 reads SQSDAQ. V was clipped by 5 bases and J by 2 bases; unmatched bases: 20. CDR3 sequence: CASSTYGGGTGGSLGNQPQHF. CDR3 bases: TGTGCCAGCAGCACCTACGGGGGGGGGACAGGGGGAAGTCTTGGCAATCAGCCCCAGCATTTT.

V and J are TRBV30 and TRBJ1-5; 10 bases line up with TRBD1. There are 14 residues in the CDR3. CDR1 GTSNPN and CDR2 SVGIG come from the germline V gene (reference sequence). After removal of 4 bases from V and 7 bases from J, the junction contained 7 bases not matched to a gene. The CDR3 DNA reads TGTGCCTGGAATAAGGACAGGGGGGGACAGCCCCAGCATTTT. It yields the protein CAWNKDRGGQPQHF.

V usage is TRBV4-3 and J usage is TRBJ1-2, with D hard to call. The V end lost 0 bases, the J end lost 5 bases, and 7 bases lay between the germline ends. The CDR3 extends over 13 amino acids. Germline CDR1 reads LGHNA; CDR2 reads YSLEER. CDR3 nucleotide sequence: TGCGCCAGCAGCCAAGAGCTAAGATATGGCTACACCTTC. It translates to CASSQELRYGYTF.

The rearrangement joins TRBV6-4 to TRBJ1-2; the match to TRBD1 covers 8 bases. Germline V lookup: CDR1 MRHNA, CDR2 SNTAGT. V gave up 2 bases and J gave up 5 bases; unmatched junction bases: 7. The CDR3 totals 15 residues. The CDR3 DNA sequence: TGTGCCAGCAGTGACCAACCAGGGACAGGTTATGGCTACACCTTC. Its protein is CASSDQPGTGYGYTF.

The chain's CDR3 is CASSLEASNYGYTF. Written as DNA, the CDR3 is TGCGCCAGCAGCTTGGAAGCGTCTAACTATGGCTACACCTTC. The rearrangement links TRBV5-1 to TRBJ1-2; D remains unclear. V dropped 0 bases and J dropped 0 bases, with 6 bases sitting between them. The CDR3 runs 14 residues. Germline V gives CDR1 SGHRS, CDR2 YFSETQ.

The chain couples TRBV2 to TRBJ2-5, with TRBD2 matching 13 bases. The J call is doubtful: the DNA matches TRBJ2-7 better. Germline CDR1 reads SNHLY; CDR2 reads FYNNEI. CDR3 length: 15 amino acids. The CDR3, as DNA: TGTGCCAGCAGCGCGGGACTAGCGGGGCTCTACGAGCAGTACTTC. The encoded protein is CASSAGLAGLYEQYF.

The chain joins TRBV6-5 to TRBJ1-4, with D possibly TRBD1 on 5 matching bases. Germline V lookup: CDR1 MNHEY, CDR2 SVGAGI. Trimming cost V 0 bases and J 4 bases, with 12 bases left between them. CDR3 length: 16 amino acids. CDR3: CASSYSTGEFNEKLFF. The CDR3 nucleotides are TGTGCCAGCAGTTACTCCACGGGGGAATTTAATGAAAAACTGTTTTTT.

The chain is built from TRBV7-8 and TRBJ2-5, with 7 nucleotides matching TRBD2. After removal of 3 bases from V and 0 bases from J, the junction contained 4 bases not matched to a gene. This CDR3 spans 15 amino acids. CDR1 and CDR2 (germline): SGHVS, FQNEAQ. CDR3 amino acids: CASSFRRGNQETQYF. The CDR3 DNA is TGTGCCAGCAGCTTCCGGCGGGGGAACCAAGAGACCCAGTACTTC. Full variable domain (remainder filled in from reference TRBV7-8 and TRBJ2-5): GAGVSQSPRYKVAKRGQDVALRCDPISGHVSLFWYQQALGQGPEFLTYFQNEAQLDKSGLPSDRFFAERPEGSVSTLKIQRTQQEDSAVYLCASSFRRGNQETQYFGPGTRLLVL.